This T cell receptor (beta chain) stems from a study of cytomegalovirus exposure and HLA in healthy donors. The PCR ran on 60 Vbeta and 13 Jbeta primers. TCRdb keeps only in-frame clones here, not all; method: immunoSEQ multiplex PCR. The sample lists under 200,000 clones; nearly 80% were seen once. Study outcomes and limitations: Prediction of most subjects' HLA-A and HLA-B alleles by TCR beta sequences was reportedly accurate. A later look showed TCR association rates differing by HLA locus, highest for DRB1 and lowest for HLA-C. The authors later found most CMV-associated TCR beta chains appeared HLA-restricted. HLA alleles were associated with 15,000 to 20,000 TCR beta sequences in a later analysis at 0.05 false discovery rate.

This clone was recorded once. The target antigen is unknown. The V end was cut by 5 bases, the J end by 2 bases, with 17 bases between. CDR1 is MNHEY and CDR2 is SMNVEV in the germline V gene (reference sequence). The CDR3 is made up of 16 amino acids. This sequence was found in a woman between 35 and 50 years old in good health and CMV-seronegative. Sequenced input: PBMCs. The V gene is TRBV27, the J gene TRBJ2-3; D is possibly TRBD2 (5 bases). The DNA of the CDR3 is TGTGCCAGCAGTGCCTCGGACTGGTATACCACAGATACGCAGTATTTT. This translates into CASSASDWYTTDTQYF.